The 22 T cell receptor beta chains in this list originate from one sample, sequenced in a study of blood T cell repertoires in COVID-19. Produced via immunoSEQ multiplex PCR; TCRdb's table is partial and in-frame only. The sample has 250,000 to 350,000 clones, around 89% seen once. Sequencing was done on a sample of peripheral blood. The receptors derive from a man aged 25 to 40 with acute or convalescent COVID-19.

V usage is TRBV7-6 and J usage is TRBJ2-5; 8 positions agree with TRBD1. J gave up 4 bases and V 3 bases, and 10 bases lay outside the gene matches. The CDR3 runs to 16 residues. Germline-derived CDR1 and CDR2 are SGHVS and FNYEAQ. The chain's CDR3 is CASSLSGTGVGETQYF. CDR3 coding DNA: TGTGCCAGCAGCTTGTCCGGGACAGGAGTAGGAGAGACCCAGTACTTC.

The chain carries TRBV2 and TRBJ1-2, with TRBD1 as a possible D gene (5 bases). The CDR3 consists of 14 residues. V shed 6 bases and J shed 4 bases, with 15 bases lying between them. Germline values: CDR1 SNHLY, CDR2 FYNNEI. For the CDR3, the DNA is TGTGCCAGCAGGCAAGGGGATTCAGGCTATGGCTACACCTTC. Its translation: CASRQGDSGYGYTF.

This chain links TRBV5-4 with TRBJ2-7; D is perhaps TRBD2 (6 bases). The CDR3 spans 15 residues. Germline assignment: CDR1 SGHNT and CDR2 YYREEE (reference sequence). Trimming removed 5 bases from V and 3 bases from J, with 18 bases in between. The CDR3 DNA sequence: TGTGCCAGCAGTGTCGGCGTTAGCGGTAACTACGAGCAGTACTTC. Translating gives CASSVGVSGNYEQYF.

The chain employs TRBV30 and TRBJ2-1, with D uncertain. Trimming pared 0 bases from V and 8 bases from J, leaving 5 bases between. The CDR3 runs to 11 residues. From germline, CDR1 is GTSNPN and CDR2 SVGIG (reference sequence). CDR3 in amino acids: CAWSVRDEQFF. The CDR3, as DNA: TGTGCCTGGAGTGTCCGGGATGAGCAGTTCTTC.

The rearrangement joins TRBV10-3 to TRBJ2-7; 11 bases fit TRBD1. The CDR3 is 13 residues long. CDR1 and CDR2 from the germline V gene are ENHRY and SYGVKD. The J segment lost 5 bases and the V segment lost 6 bases, leaving 3 bases of the junction unmatched. CDR3 coding DNA: TGTGCCATCAGAGGACAGGGGGCCAACGAGCAGTACTTC. Translated, it gives CAIRGQGANEQYF.

Here the CDR3 DNA reads TGTGCCAGTGAGAGGGGGCCAGGTTATGGCTACACCTTC. It specifies CASERGPGYGYTF. The chain couples TRBV6-5 to TRBJ1-2; 7 positions agree with TRBD1. The V gene end was trimmed by 9 bases and the J gene end by 5 bases; junction bases not matched to a gene: 9. The CDR3 totals 13 residues. CDR1 and CDR2 (germline): MNHEY, SVGAGI.

The J gene is TRBJ1-5, the V gene TRBV20-1; the D gene is possibly TRBD1 (5 bases). This CDR3 has 15 amino acids. Germline V gene sequence: CDR1 DFQATT, CDR2 SNEGSKA (reference sequence). The V end lost 3 bases, the J end lost 3 bases, and 15 bases lay between the germline ends. The CDR3 nucleotides are TGCAGTGCTAGTAACCCGACAGCGACCAATCAGCCCCAGCATTTT. Translating gives CSASNPTATNQPQHF.

The CDR3 region is CASSSGGTGETQYF. In nucleotides, the CDR3 is TGTGCCAGCAGCTCAGGTGGAACAGGAGAGACCCAGTACTTC. The chain has TRBV7-3 and TRBJ2-5, with D possibly TRBD1 on 5 matching bases. Trimming left V 4 bases short and J 4 bases short, with 13 bases between. The CDR3 covers 14 residues. Germline-derived CDR1 and CDR2 are SGHTA and FQGTGA.

This sequence joins TRBV27 and TRBJ1-5; weak D call: TRBD1 (5 bases). Germline values: CDR1 MNHEY, CDR2 SMNVEV (reference sequence). Deletions cut 3 bases from V and 2 bases from J, with 8 bases between. The CDR3 covers 14 residues. DNA of the CDR3: TGTGCCAGCAGTTTCGGCAGGGGCAATCAGCCCCAGCATTTT. This encodes CASSFGRGNQPQHF.

The chain joins TRBV30 to TRBJ2-2; unclear D gene. CDR1 and CDR2 from the germline V gene are GTSNPN and SVGIG (reference sequence). The CDR3 loop spans 13 amino acids. V was trimmed by 0 bases and J by 2 bases, leaving 4 bases between them. CDR3 sequence (DNA): TGTGCCTGGAGTGTACTCAACACCGGGGAGCTGTTTTTT. Encoded protein: CAWSVLNTGELFF. Combining the CDR3 with reference TRBV30 and TRBJ2-2 gives the whole variable domain SQTIHQWPATLVQPVGSPLSLECTVEGTSNPNLYWYRQAAGRGLQLLFYSVGIGQISSEVPQNLSASRPQDRQFILSSKKLLLSDSGFYLCAWSVLNTGELFFGEGSRLTVL.

The chain recombines TRBV24-1 with TRBJ1-1; 10 bases line up with TRBD1. The CDR3 loop spans 16 amino acids. Trimming at V came to 5 bases and at J to 8 bases, leaving 13 bases not matched to a gene. Germline V gives CDR1 KGHDR, CDR2 SFDVKD. CDR3 loop: CATSARPPDRGGEAFF. The CDR3 bases are TGTGCCACCAGTGCTAGACCCCCGGACAGGGGGGGGGAAGCTTTCTTT.

This chain connects TRBV29-1 to TRBJ2-5; D is unclear. This CDR3 region has 13 residues. The ends were cut back, 6 bases at V and 2 bases at J, with 13 bases in the middle. Germline CDR1 and CDR2: SQVTM and ANQGSEA. The CDR3 loop reads CSVGKNRQETQYF. CDR3 nucleotide sequence: TGCAGCGTCGGTAAGAACCGGCAAGAGACCCAGTACTTC.

The CDR3 region has the DNA TGTGCCAGCAGTTTCAGGACAAGGAGCTCCTATAATTCACCCCTCCACTTT. Its protein product is CASSFRTRSSYNSPLHF. This rearrangement joins TRBV27 to TRBJ1-6; TRBD1 might be the D (5 bases). V lost 3 bases and J 0 bases, leaving 12 bases between the germline ends. CDR1 MNHEY and CDR2 SMNVEV come from the germline V gene (reference sequence). The CDR3 has 17 amino acids.

The V gene is TRBV5-1, the J gene TRBJ1-4; unclear D gene. The CDR3 covers 13 residues. Germline V lookup: CDR1 SGHRS, CDR2 YFSETQ. V was shortened by 0 bases and J by 8 bases, with 8 bases between the two germline ends. The CDR3 sequence: CASSLGSIEKLFF. CDR3 nucleotide sequence: TGCGCCAGCAGCTTGGGATCTATCGAAAAACTGTTTTTT.

The rearrangement joins TRBV13 to TRBJ1-1; 7 nucleotides align to TRBD1. This CDR3 has 13 residues. Unmatched junction bases numbered 4, after V lost 5 bases and J lost 4 bases. CDR1 PRHDT and CDR2 FYEKMQ come from the germline V gene (reference sequence). The CDR3 loop is CASSNPGGTEAFF. DNA of the CDR3: TGTGCCAGCAGCAACCCAGGGGGCACTGAAGCTTTCTTT. The full variable domain, rest sourced from reference TRBV13 and TRBJ1-1, is AAGVIQSPRHLIKEKRETATLKCYPIPRHDTVYWYQQGPGQDPQFLISFYEKMQSDKGSIPDRFSAQQFSDYHSELNMSSLELGDSALYFCASSNPGGTEAFFGQGTRLTVV.

V usage is TRBV6-6 and J usage is TRBJ1-5, with 8 bases matching TRBD1. This CDR3 is 16 amino acids long. The germline CDR1 and CDR2 sequences are MNHNY and SVGAGI (reference sequence). V lost 2 bases and J lost 4; bases outside the gene matches: 7. For the CDR3, the DNA is TGTGCCAGCAGTTACCCACAGGGGGTAGGGAATCAGCCCCAGCATTTT. It encodes CASSYPQGVGNQPQHF.

V usage is TRBV10-3 and J usage is TRBJ2-1, with TRBD1 matching over 9 bases. The germline V gene encodes CDR1 ENHRY and CDR2 SYGVKD. V shed 6 bases and J 2 bases; nucleotides not matched to a gene: 5. CDR3 length equals 15 residues. The CDR3 region is CAISPGTGPYNEQFF. The CDR3 coding sequence is TGTGCCATCAGCCCCGGGACAGGGCCCTACAATGAGCAGTTCTTC.

This clone has a count of ten or more. The J gene is TRBJ1-5, the V gene TRBV20-1; possible D gene TRBD1, 5 bases. The CDR3 has 13 amino acids. Trimming took 3 bases from V and 5 from J, leaving 11 bases between them. Germline CDR1 and CDR2: DFQATT and SNEGSKA (reference sequence). CDR3 amino acids: CSASFAGDQPQHF. The CDR3, as DNA: TGCAGTGCTAGTTTTGCGGGGGATCAGCCCCAGCATTTT.

This clone was seen once. This rearrangement joins TRBV3-1 (or the pseudogene TRBV3-2) to TRBJ2-1; TRBD2 aligns across 7 bases. CDR3 length: 16 residues. V shed 3 bases and J 1 base; nucleotides not matched to a gene: 6. Germline CDR1 is LGHDT and CDR2 is YNNKEL (reference sequence). Here the CDR3 reads CASSHWGGGSYNEQFF. In DNA, the CDR3 is TGTGCCAGCAGCCATTGGGGCGGGGGATCCTACAATGAGCAGTTCTTC.

V and J are TRBV14 and TRBJ1-1; no reliable D call. Germline V gives CDR1 SGHDN, CDR2 FVKESK. Trimming removed 1 base from V and 0 bases from J, with 12 bases in between. CDR3 length: 16 amino acids. This CDR3 reads CASSQAGSGMNTEAFF. The CDR3 nucleotides are TGTGCCAGCAGCCAAGCGGGGAGCGGGATGAACACTGAAGCTTTCTTT.

The V call is TRBV30, the J call TRBJ1-6; D is uncertain. The CDR3 totals 14 residues. The germline gives CDR1 GTSNPN, CDR2 SVGIG (reference sequence). The V end lost 2 bases, the J end lost 7 bases, and 12 bases lay between the germline ends. CDR3 in DNA: TGTGCCTGGAGTAGAAAGGGAGACAATTCACCCCTCCACTTT. Encoded protein: CAWSRKGDNSPLHF. Together with reference TRBV30 and TRBJ1-6, the CDR3 gives the full variable domain: SQTIHQWPATLVQPVGSPLSLECTVEGTSNPNLYWYRQAAGRGLQLLFYSVGIGQISSEVPQNLSASRPQDRQFILSSKKLLLSDSGFYLCAWSRKGDNSPLHFGNGTRLTVT.

The chain couples TRBV13 to TRBJ2-7; TRBD2 matches at 11 bases. The CDR3 contains 16 residues. V trimming: 6 bases; J trimming: 5 bases; junction bases outside the gene matches: 12. The germline V gene has CDR1 PRHDT and CDR2 FYEKMQ (reference sequence). The CDR3 DNA reads TGTGCCAGCAGACAATACAGACTAGCGGGAAGAGACGAGCAGTACTTC. It yields the protein CASRQYRLAGRDEQYF.